This T cell receptor (beta chain) is from a study of beta chain features in type 1 diabetes. Study-wide findings and caveats: Insertions were fewer and deletions more numerous at VDJ junctions in type 1 diabetes patients. Resolution of whether HLA type affects TCRB rearrangement was not achieved here.

Expressed TCRB transcripts were sequenced after all isolated RNA was converted to cDNA. Method: immunoSEQ multiplex PCR; TCRdb's copy keeps in-frame clones and lacks some. The data contain some 330,000 clones, 11% of them singletons. In the case of this clone: Its specificity is unknown. The CDR3 does not close with the conserved phenylalanine or tryptophan, likely indicating a read error. It is unclear where the CDR3 begins or ends on the DNA, so no DNA is shown, and the CDR3 is as TCRdb lists it.

Germline values: CDR1 PRHDT, CDR2 FYEKMQ (reference sequence). The CDR3 is 14 residues long, counting both termini. Material for sequencing was naive CD4+ T cells from blood. The origin of this receptor is a woman aged 30 to 39 in good health. The chain joins TRBV13 to TRBJ2-7; the DNA was not compared with TRBD1, the D call given in the table. CDR3 residues: CASSLGRGGTGTYL.